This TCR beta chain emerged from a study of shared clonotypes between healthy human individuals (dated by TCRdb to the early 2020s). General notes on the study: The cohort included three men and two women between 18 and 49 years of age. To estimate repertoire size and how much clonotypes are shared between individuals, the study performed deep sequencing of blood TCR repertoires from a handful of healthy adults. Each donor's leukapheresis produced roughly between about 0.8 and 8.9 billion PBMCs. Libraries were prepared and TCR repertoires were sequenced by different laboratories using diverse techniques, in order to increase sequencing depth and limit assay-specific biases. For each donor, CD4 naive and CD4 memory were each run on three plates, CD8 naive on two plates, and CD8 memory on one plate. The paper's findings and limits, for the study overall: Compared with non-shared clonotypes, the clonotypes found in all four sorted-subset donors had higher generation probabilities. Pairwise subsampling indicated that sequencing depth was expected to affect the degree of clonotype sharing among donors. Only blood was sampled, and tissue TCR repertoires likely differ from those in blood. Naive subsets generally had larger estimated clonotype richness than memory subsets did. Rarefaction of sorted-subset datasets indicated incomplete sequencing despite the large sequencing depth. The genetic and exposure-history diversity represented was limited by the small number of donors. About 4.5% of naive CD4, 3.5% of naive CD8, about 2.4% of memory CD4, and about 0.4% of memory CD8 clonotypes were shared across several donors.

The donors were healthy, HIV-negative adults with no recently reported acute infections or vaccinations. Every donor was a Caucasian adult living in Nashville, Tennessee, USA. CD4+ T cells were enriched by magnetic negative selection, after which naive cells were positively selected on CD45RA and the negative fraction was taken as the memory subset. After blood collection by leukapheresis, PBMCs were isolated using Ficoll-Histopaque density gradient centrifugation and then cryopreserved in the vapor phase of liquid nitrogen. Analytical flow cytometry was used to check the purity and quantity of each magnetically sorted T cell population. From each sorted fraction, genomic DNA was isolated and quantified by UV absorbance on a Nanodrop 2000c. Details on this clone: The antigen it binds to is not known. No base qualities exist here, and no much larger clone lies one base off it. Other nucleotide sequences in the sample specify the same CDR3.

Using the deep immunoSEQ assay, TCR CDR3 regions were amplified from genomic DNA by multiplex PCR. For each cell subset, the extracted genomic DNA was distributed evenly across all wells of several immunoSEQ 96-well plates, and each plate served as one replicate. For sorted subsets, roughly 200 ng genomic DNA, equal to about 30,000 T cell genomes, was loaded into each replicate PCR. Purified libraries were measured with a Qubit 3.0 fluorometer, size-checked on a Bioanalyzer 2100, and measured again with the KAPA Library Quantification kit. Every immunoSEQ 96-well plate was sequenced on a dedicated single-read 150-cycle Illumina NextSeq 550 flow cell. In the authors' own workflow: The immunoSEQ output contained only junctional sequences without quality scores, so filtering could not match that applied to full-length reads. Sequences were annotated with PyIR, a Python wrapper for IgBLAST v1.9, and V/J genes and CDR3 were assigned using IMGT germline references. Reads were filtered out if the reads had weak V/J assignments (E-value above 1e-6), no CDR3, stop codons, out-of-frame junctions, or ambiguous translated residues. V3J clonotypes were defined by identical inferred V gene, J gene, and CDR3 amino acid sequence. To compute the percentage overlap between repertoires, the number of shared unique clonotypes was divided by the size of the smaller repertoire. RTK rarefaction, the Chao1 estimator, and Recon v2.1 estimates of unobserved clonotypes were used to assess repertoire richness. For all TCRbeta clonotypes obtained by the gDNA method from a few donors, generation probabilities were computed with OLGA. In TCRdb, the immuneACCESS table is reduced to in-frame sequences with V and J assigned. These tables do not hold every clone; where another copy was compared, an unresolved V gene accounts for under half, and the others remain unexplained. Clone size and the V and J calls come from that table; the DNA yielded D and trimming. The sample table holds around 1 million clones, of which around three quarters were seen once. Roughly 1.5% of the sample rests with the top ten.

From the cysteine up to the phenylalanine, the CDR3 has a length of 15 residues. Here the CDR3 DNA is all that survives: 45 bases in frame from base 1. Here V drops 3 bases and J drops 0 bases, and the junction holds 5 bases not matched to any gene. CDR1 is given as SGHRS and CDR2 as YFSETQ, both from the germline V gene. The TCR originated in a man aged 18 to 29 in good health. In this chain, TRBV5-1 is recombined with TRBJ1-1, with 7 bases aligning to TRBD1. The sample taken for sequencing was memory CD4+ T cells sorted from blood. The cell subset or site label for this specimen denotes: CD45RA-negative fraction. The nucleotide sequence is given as TGCGCCAGCAGCTCGCAAACAGGGGTGAACACTGAAGCTTTCTTT. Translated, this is CASSSQTGVNTEAFF.